This T cell receptor (beta chain) was identified in a study of blood T cell repertoires in COVID-19. Study overall: Sites across the United States, Italy and Spain contributed samples from acute and convalescent COVID-19. In each case, the material was cDNA or gDNA derived from T cells, B-cell-depleted T cells, or PBMCs.

The method was immunoSEQ multiplex PCR; TCRdb's version includes in-frame clones alone and lacks a portion of them. The repertoire holds roughly 290,000 clones, around 89% seen once, with around 0.88% in the top ten. With 11 bases removed from V and 1 base from J, the gap between germline ends came to 17 bases. CDR3 length: 14 amino acids. Germline-derived CDR1 and CDR2 are SNHLY and FYNNEI. The receptor was isolated from a man aged 25 to 45 with acute or convalescent COVID-19. Sequencing used peripheral blood. The chain carries TRBV2 and TRBJ1-2; D not certain. The CDR3: CAYLTLRSNYGYTF. CDR3 nucleotides: TGTGCCTACTTAACCCTTCGGAGTAACTATGGCTACACCTTC. Looking up the rest from reference TRBV2 and TRBJ1-2 gives the full variable domain: EPEVTQTPSHQVTQMGQEVILRCVPISNHLYFYWYRQILGQKVEFLVSFYNNEISEKSEIFDDQFSVERPDGSNFTLKIRSTKLEDSAMYFCAYLTLRSNYGYTFGSGTRLTVV.